This TCR beta chain originates from a study of blood T cell repertoires in COVID-19. Background on the study: The cDNA or gDNA used as material had been derived from T cells, B-cell-depleted T cells, or PBMCs.

Produced via immunoSEQ multiplex PCR; TCRdb's table is partial and in-frame only. The sample has under 250,000 clones, roughly 87% seen once. This CDR3 is 13 amino acids long. CDR1 ENHRY and CDR2 SYGVKD come from the germline V gene. V lost 10 bases, J lost 2 bases, and 14 bases lay in between. The sequence was collected from a woman aged 25 to 45 with acute COVID-19. This chain joins TRBV10-3 and TRBJ1-1; D gene unclear. The sample consisted of PBMCs or T cells enriched from blood (not recorded which). The CDR3 coding sequence is TGTGCCACTTCTGAGGGCAGTAACACTGAAGCTTTCTTT. It yields the protein CATSEGSNTEAFF.